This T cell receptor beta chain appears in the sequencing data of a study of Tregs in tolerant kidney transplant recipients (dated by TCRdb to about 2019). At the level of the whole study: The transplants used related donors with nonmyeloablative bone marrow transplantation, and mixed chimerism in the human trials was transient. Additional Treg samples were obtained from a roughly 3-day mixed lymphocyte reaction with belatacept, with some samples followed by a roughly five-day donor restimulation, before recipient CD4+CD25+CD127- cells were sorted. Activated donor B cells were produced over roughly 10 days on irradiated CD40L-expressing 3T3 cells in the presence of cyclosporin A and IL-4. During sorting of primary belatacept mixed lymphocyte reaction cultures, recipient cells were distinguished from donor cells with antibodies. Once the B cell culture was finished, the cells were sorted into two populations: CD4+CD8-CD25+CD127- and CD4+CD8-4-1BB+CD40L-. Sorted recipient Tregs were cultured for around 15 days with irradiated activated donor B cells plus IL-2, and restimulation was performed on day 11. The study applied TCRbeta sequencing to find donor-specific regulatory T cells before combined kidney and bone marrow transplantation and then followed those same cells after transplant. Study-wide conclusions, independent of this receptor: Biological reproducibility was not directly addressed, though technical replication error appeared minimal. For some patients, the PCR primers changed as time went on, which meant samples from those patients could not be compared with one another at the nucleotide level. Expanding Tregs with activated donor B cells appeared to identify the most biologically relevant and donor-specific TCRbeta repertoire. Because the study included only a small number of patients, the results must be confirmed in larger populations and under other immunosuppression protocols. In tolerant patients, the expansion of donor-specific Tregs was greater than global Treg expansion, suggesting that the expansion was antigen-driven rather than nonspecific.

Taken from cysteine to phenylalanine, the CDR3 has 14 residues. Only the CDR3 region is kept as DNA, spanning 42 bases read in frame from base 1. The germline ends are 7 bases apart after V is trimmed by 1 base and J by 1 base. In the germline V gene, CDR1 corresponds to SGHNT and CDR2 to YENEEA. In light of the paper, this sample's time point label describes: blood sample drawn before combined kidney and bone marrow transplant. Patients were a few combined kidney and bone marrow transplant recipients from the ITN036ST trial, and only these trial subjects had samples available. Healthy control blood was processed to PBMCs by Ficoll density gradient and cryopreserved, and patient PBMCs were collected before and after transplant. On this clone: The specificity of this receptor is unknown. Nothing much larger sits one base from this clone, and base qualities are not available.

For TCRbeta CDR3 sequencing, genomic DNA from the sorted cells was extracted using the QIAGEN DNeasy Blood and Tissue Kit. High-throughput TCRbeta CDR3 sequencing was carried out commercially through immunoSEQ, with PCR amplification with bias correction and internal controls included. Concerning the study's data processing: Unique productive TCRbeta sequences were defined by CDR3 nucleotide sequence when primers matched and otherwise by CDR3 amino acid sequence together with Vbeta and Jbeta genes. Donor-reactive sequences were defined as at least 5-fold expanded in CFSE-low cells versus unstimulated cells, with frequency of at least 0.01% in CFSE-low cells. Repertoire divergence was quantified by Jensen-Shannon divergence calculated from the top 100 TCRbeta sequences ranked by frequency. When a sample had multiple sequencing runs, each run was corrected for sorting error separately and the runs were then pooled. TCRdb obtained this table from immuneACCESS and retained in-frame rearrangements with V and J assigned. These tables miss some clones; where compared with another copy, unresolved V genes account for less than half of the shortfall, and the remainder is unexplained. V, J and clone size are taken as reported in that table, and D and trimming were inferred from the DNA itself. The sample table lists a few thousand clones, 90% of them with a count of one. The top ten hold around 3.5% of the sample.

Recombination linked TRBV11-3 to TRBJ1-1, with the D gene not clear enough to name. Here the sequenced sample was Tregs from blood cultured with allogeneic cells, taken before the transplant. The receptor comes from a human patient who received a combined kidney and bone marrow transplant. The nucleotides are TGTGCCAGCAGCTTAGGCTGGGCGAACACTGAAGCTTTCTTT. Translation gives CASSLGWANTEAFF.